The clone carrying this T cell receptor beta chain was counted many times. This specimen comes from a study of neurological immune-mediated disorders. From the 5' RACE reads, TCRdb called clonotypes with MiXCR, one entry per CDR3 protein. The sample records 30,000 to 45,000 distinct CDR3 sequences, around a tenth being singletons. The clonotype originates from a woman in her thirties with HTLV-1-associated myelopathy (HAM/TSP). The sequenced sample was CD4+ T cells from blood.

CDR3 amino acids: CSASKQGVGANVLTF. CDR3 sequence (DNA): TGCAGTGCTTCAAAACAGGGGGTCGGGGCCAACGTCCTGACTTTC. V is TRBV20-1 and J is TRBJ2-6, with TRBD1 matching over 8 bases. Germline V gene sequence: CDR1 DFQATT, CDR2 SNEGSKA (reference sequence). V trimming: 5 bases; J trimming: 4 bases; junction bases outside the gene matches: 7. CDR3 length: 15 amino acids.